These 19 T cell receptor beta chains came from one sample sequenced in a study of T cell changes during pregnancy in multiple sclerosis. Profiling relied on immunoSEQ multiplex PCR, and the TCRdb table lists in-frame clones only, not all of them. The sample lists around 60,000 clones, roughly 92% occurring once. The input for sequencing was peripheral blood, taken in the second trimester of pregnancy. These receptors all stem from a female donor with multiple sclerosis, enrolled in a pregnancy study.

The V gene is TRBV6-5, the J gene TRBJ2-1, with 10 bases aligning to TRBD2. CDR1 is MNHEY, CDR2 SVGAGI, per germline. The V segment lost 0 bases and the J segment 4 bases; nucleotides outside the gene matches: 3. The CDR3 extends over 16 amino acids. The DNA for the CDR3 is TGTGCCAGCAGTTACTCGGGGACTAGCGCATACAATGAGCAGTTCTTC. Protein product: CASSYSGTSAYNEQFF.

On this clone itself: A junction end diverges from the germline sequence, so it may reflect a read error. The genes are TRBV2 and TRBJ2-1; 11 bases map to TRBD2. From germline, CDR1 is SNHLY and CDR2 FYNNEI. This CDR3 has 13 amino acids. The CDR3 bases are TGTGCCAGCAGTGGCCTAGCGGGAGGTCATAGACTCTTC. This translates into CASSGLAGGHRLF.

This chain links TRBV11-2 with TRBJ2-7; tentative D call: TRBD2 (5 bases). Germline-derived CDR1 and CDR2 are SGHAT and FQNNGV. The CDR3 has 16 residues. Trimming took 5 bases from V and 2 from J, leaving 19 bases between them. CDR3 in DNA: TGTGCCAGCAGCCTCGAAGGCCTCCCCGGGACCTACGAGCAGTACTTC. Translation: CASSLEGLPGTYEQYF.

This clone occurred once. The CDR3 protein is CASSEGLAEQETQYF. The DNA for the CDR3 is TGTGCCAGCAGTGAGGGACTAGCGGAGCAAGAGACCCAGTACTTC. The chain links TRBV27 to TRBJ2-5, with 11 bases lining up with TRBD2. The J segment lost 2 bases and the V segment lost 5 bases, leaving 4 bases of the junction unmatched. This CDR3 spans 15 amino acids. The V gene's germline CDR1 is MNHEY and CDR2 SMNVEV (reference sequence).

The rearrangement uses TRBV7-2 and TRBJ1-5; maybe TRBD1 (5 bases). Germline CDR1 reads SGHTA; CDR2 reads FQGNSA. V was shortened by 0 bases and J by 6 bases, with 9 bases between the two germline ends. The CDR3 contains 14 residues. The CDR3 loop reads CASSLAGAGQPQHF. CDR3 nucleotides: TGTGCCAGCAGCTTAGCAGGGGCAGGTCAGCCCCAGCATTTT.

The chain couples TRBV18 to TRBJ2-3; 8 positions agree with TRBD2. Germline-derived CDR1 and CDR2 are KGHSH and LQKENI. V gave up 3 bases and J gave up 3 bases; unmatched junction bases: 2. The CDR3 totals 14 residues. CDR3 in amino acids: CASSPGTRTDTQYF. CDR3 DNA: TGTGCCAGCTCACCCGGGACTAGAACAGATACGCAGTATTTT.

The V call is TRBV4-3, the J call TRBJ1-3; perhaps TRBD1 as D (5 bases). V dropped 0 bases and J dropped 0 bases, with 12 bases sitting between them. Germline CDR1 is LGHNA and CDR2 is YSLEER. CDR3 length equals 17 residues. The CDR3 nucleotides read TGCGCCAGCAGCCAAGAGTTGACAGTTCCCTCTGGAAACACCATATATTTT. Protein sequence: CASSQELTVPSGNTIYF.

This clone was detected once. The chain combines TRBV10-3 with TRBJ1-1; TRBD1 aligns across 10 bases. After removal of 6 bases from V and 3 bases from J, the junction contained 1 base not matched to a gene. Germline values: CDR1 ENHRY, CDR2 SYGVKD. This CDR3 is built from 13 residues. The DNA for the CDR3 is TGTGCCATCAGAGGGACAGGGGACACTGAAGCTTTCTTT. This translates into CAIRGTGDTEAFF.

The chain joins TRBV4-1 to TRBJ1-2; D remains unclear. V was shortened by 2 bases and J by 5 bases, with 12 bases between the two germline ends. The CDR3 spans 14 residues. Germline lookup yields CDR1 MGHRA and CDR2 YSYEKL. In nucleotides, the CDR3 is TGCGCCAGCAGCCAACAATGGCTCGGGTATGGCTACACCTTC. This gives the protein CASSQQWLGYGYTF.

The chain is built from TRBV13 and TRBJ1-1; perhaps TRBD1 as D (6 bases). Per the germline V gene, CDR1 is PRHDT and CDR2 is FYEKMQ (reference sequence). The CDR3 consists of 14 residues. Trimming cost V 5 bases and J 0 bases, with 10 bases left between them. CDR3 amino acids: CASSKGHVNTEAFF. CDR3 nucleotides: TGTGCCAGCAGCAAGGGACACGTGAACACTGAAGCTTTCTTT.

V is TRBV5-1 and J is TRBJ2-2; TRBD2 agrees at 16 bases. Germline V CDR1 and CDR2: SGHRS, YFSETQ. Trimming at V came to 3 bases and at J to 4 bases, leaving 6 bases not matched to a gene. The CDR3 has 18 amino acids. This CDR3 reads CASSSGLAGGPATGELFF. CDR3 nucleotides: TGCGCCAGCAGCTCGGGACTAGCGGGAGGGCCGGCCACCGGGGAGCTGTTTTTT. The complete variable domain, with remaining parts taken from reference TRBV5-1 and TRBJ2-2, reads KAGVTQTPRYLIKTRGQQVTLSCSPISGHRSVSWYQQTPGQGLQFLFEYFSETQRNKGNFPGRFSGRQFSNSRSEMNVSTLELGDSALYLCASSSGLAGGPATGELFFGEGSRLTVL.

The V and J genes are TRBV28 and TRBJ1-5, with 7 nucleotides matching TRBD1. V was clipped by 6 bases and J by 5 bases; unmatched bases: 7. Per the germline V gene, CDR1 is MDHEN and CDR2 is SYDVKM. The CDR3 is 14 residues long. CDR3 nucleotides: TGTGCCAGCAGGTCCACAGGGGCGCATCAGCCCCAGCATTTT. It is translated as CASRSTGAHQPQHF.

The rearrangement uses TRBV6-5 and TRBJ1-1; D is unresolved. CDR3 size: 13 residues. Germline V gives CDR1 MNHEY, CDR2 SVGAGI. V shed 2 bases and J shed 4 bases, with 8 bases lying between them. This CDR3 reads CASSYQGSTEAFF. Here the CDR3 DNA reads TGTGCCAGCAGTTACCAAGGGAGCACTGAAGCTTTCTTT.

CDR3 bases: TGTGCCAGCGGAATTAAGGGGGCAACTAATGAAAAACTGTTTTTT. Translating it yields CASGIKGATNEKLFF. The chain uses TRBV6-6 and TRBJ1-4; weak D call: TRBD1 (6 bases). V shed 8 bases and J shed 0 bases, with 13 bases lying between them. This CDR3 comprises 15 residues. Germline V lookup: CDR1 MNHNY, CDR2 SVGAGI (reference sequence).

This chain uses TRBV27 with TRBJ1-4; D perhaps matches TRBD1 (6 bases). The V gene's germline CDR1 is MNHEY and CDR2 SMNVEV (reference sequence). CDR3 size: 16 residues. The V end was cut by 4 bases, the J end by 5 bases, with 17 bases between. In nucleotides, the CDR3 is TGTGCCAGCAGTTCGCAGGGGACCGAAGGGAATGAAAAACTGTTTTTT. Protein product: CASSSQGTEGNEKLFF.

The chain links TRBV2 to TRBJ2-2; D perhaps matches TRBD1 (5 bases). The V end lost 5 bases, the J end lost 6 bases, and 13 bases lay between the germline ends. The germline V gene has CDR1 SNHLY and CDR2 FYNNEI. The CDR3 consists of 14 residues. The CDR3 region has the DNA TGTGCCAGCAGTAGGGGAATCCAGGCCGGGGAGCTGTTTTTT. As protein: CASSRGIQAGELFF. Full variable domain (remainder filled in from reference TRBV2 and TRBJ2-2): EPEVTQTPSHQVTQMGQEVILRCVPISNHLYFYWYRQILGQKVEFLVSFYNNEISEKSEIFDDQFSVERPDGSNFTLKIRSTKLEDSAMYFCASSRGIQAGELFFGEGSRLTVL.

V usage is TRBV11-3 and J usage is TRBJ1-1; D unresolved. V was clipped by 5 bases and J by 1 base, with 8 bases between them. The CDR3 covers 13 residues. The germline CDR1 and CDR2 sequences are SGHNT and YENEEA. The CDR3 reads CASSPTRNTEAFF. The CDR3 nucleotides read TGTGCCAGCAGCCCCACAAGGAACACTGAAGCTTTCTTT.

CDR3 coding DNA: TGTGCCAGCAGCCTGTGGACAGGGGAAACTGAAGCTTTCTTT. Translation: CASSLWTGETEAFF. V is TRBV11-2 and J is TRBJ1-1; TRBD1 agrees at 9 bases. The trim removed 5 bases at V and 5 bases at J, leaving 6 bases unmatched. This CDR3 region has 14 residues. Germline-derived CDR1 and CDR2 are SGHAT and FQNNGV.

The chain couples TRBV5-4 to TRBJ2-1; TRBD2 aligns across 8 bases. CDR3 length: 17 residues. V dropped 6 bases and J dropped 3; count of bases not matched to a gene: 14. Germline V gives CDR1 SGHNT, CDR2 YYREEE (reference sequence). In DNA form, the CDR3 reads TGTGCCAGCACCATTGGGGGTAGCGGGATACGCTACAATGAGCAGTTCTTC. Its translation is CASTIGGSGIRYNEQFF. Filled out from reference TRBV5-4 and TRBJ2-1, the complete variable domain reads ETGVTQSPTHLIKTRGQQVTLRCSSQSGHNTVSWYQQALGQGPQFIFQYYREEENGRGNFPPRFSGLQFPNYSSELNVNALELDDSALYLCASTIGGSGIRYNEQFFGPGTRLTVL.